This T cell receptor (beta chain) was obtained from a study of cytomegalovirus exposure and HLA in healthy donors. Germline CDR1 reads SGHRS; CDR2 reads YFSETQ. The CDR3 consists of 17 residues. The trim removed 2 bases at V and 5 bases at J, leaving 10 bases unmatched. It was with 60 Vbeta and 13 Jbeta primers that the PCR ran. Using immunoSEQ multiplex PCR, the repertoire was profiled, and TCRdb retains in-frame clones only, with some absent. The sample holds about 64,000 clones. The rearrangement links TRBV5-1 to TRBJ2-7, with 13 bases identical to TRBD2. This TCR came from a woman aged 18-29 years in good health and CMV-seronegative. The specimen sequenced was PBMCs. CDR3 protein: CASSFGLAGASGNEQYF. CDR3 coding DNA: TGCGCCAGCAGCTTCGGACTAGCGGGAGCTTCAGGAAACGAGCAGTACTTC.